This TCR beta chain derives from a study of shared clonotypes between healthy human individuals (dated by TCRdb to the early 2020s). Regarding the complete study: The cohort included a few men and a couple of women between 18 and 49 years of age. For each donor, CD4 naive and CD4 memory were each given three plates, CD8 naive was given two plates, and CD8 memory was given one plate. The study deeply sequenced blood TCR repertoires of about 5 healthy adults to estimate repertoire size and the extent of clonotype sharing between individuals. Libraries were prepared and TCR repertoires were sequenced by different laboratories using diverse techniques, in order to increase sequencing depth and limit assay-specific biases. Per donor, leukapheresis produced somewhere between about 0.8 and 9.5 billion PBMCs.

This clone was recorded only once. This clone's antigen is unknown. Within one base of it there is no much larger clone, and no base qualities were kept. TCR CDR3 regions were amplified from genomic DNA by multiplex PCR using the deep immunoSEQ assay. Extracted genomic DNA from each cell subset was distributed evenly across all wells of several immunoSEQ 96-well plates, and each plate was treated as a replicate. For sorted subsets, around 200 ng genomic DNA, equal to about 30,000 T cell genomes, was loaded into each replicate PCR. Purified libraries were quantified with a Qubit 3.0 fluorometer, sized on a Bioanalyzer 2100, and re-quantified with the KAPA Library Quantification kit. Each immunoSEQ 96-well plate was sequenced on its own single-read 150-cycle Illumina NextSeq 550 flow cell. In the source study's methods: Because the immunoSEQ output held only junctional sequences and lacked quality scores, the filtering could not match the filtering applied to full-length reads. To assign V/J genes and CDR3, sequences were annotated using PyIR, a Python wrapper for IgBLAST v1.9, with IMGT germline references. Reads were filtered out if the reads had weak V/J assignments (E-value above 1e-6), no CDR3, stop codons, out-of-frame junctions, or ambiguous translated residues. A V3J clonotype was defined by an identical inferred V gene, J gene, and CDR3 amino acid sequence. Percentage overlap between repertoires was calculated by dividing the number of shared unique clonotypes by the size of the smaller repertoire. Three approaches were used to assess repertoire richness: RTK rarefaction, the Chao1 estimator, and Recon v2.1 estimates of unobserved clonotypes. OLGA was used to compute generation probabilities for all TCRbeta clonotypes that the gDNA method yielded from a handful of donors. Sourced from immuneACCESS, this table was stored by TCRdb with only in-frame sequences that have V and J called. A share of the clones is absent; for the studies checked, an unresolved V gene accounts for under half, and the remainder has no known explanation. V, J and clone size were drawn from that table, and D and trimming were deduced from the DNA. A total of 550,000 to 850,000 clones appear in this sample, about 74% of them only once. 1.7% of the sample lies in the top ten.

Healthy HIV-negative adults with no recently reported acute infections or vaccinations were included as donors. All donors were Caucasian adults living in Nashville, Tennessee, USA. CD4+ T cells were enriched through magnetic negative selection, after which naive cells were positively selected on CD45RA and the remaining negative fraction served as the memory subset. Blood was collected by leukapheresis, and PBMCs were isolated by Ficoll-Histopaque density gradient centrifugation and then cryopreserved in liquid nitrogen vapor phase. Analytical flow cytometry was used to check the purity and quantity of every magnetically sorted T cell population. Genomic DNA was isolated from each sorted fraction and quantified by UV absorbance on a Nanodrop 2000c. Beyond this particular receptor, the publication reports: Sampling was restricted to blood, and TCR repertoires in tissues likely differ from the TCR repertoires found in blood. Naive subsets generally had larger estimated clonotype richness than memory subsets. Rarefaction of sorted-subset datasets indicated incomplete sequencing despite the large sequencing depth. Sharing across four donors was observed for about 5% of naive CD4, over 3% of naive CD8, around 2.5% of memory CD4, and over 0.3% of memory CD8 clonotypes. Compared with non-shared clonotypes, the clonotypes found in all four sorted-subset donors had higher generation probabilities. Pairwise subsampling led to the expectation that sequencing depth would affect the degree of clonotype sharing among donors. The genetic and exposure-history diversity represented was limited by the small number of donors.

The clonotype originates from a woman aged 25 to 39 in good health. The sequencing sample was made of memory CD4+ T cells sorted from blood. Interpreted using the paper, the cell subset or site label stands for: CD45RA-negative fraction.

CDR3 loop: CASSHYQRDLRYEQYF. The DNA reads as follows: TGCGCCAGCAGCCACTACCAGCGCGACCTCCGATACGAGCAGTACTTC. The sequence joins TRBV5-1 to TRBJ2-7; a confident D gene designation cannot be given. Trimming removed 4 bases from V and 4 bases from J, leaving 21 bases between the germline ends. Reading the germline V gene gives CDR1 SGHRS and CDR2 YFSETQ. The CDR3 runs 16 residues from the cysteine to the phenylalanine. Only the CDR3 DNA is retained, 48 bases long and in frame from the first base. The CDR3, completed at both ends by the reference TRBV5-1 and TRBJ2-7 genes, gives the full variable domain KAGVTQTPRYLIKTRGQQVTLSCSPISGHRSVSWYQQTPGQGLQFLFEYFSETQRNKGNFPGRFSGRQFSNSRSEMNVSTLELGDSALYLCASSHYQRDLRYEQYFGPGTRLTVT.